Listed below are T cell receptor beta chains from one sample, sequenced in a study of blood T cell repertoires in COVID-19. Repertoires were generated with immunoSEQ multiplex PCR, while TCRdb's copy carries only in-frame clones and drops some. The sample consists of approximately 310,000 clones, approximately 83% of them appearing once. Sequenced material: PBMCs or T cells enriched from blood (not recorded which). The receptor set was obtained from a man younger than 45 who had recovered from COVID-19. The CDR3 runs from the conserved cysteine through the conserved F or W. The D gene is left open where the match is weak. Clone size is given for some rows only: seen once, a few or many times, or a class if the clone is expanded.

j_gene	d_gene	v_gene	abundance	CDR3nt	CDR3aa
TRBJ2-7	-	TRBV29-1	-	TGCAGCGTTGTAGCAGGGGTATACGAGCAGTACTTC	CSVVAGVYEQYF
TRBJ1-1	-	TRBV20-1	-	TGCAGTGCTAGACAAAACACTGAAGCTTTCTTT	CSARQNTEAFF
TRBJ2-7	TRBD1	TRBV19	-	TGTGCCAGTAGTATAGCTGGACAGGGGTCCTACGAGCAGTACTTC	CASSIAGQGSYEQYF
TRBJ1-1	TRBD1	TRBV5-1	-	TGCGCCAGCAGGGCCGGGACAGGGGGCACTGAAGCTTTCTTT	CASRAGTGGTEAFF
TRBJ2-1	-	TRBV5-1	-	TGCGCCAGCAGCTCTCCCAGCTCCTACAATGAGCAGTTCTTC	CASSSPSSYNEQFF
TRBJ2-7	TRBD2	TRBV2	once	TGTGCCAGCAGTGGAGGGACTAACTACGAGCAGTACTTC	CASSGGTNYEQYF
TRBJ1-2	TRBD1	TRBV18	-	TGTGCCAGCTCACCAAAGACAGGGGGTCTTAACTATGGCTACACCTTC	CASSPKTGGLNYGYTF
TRBJ2-2	-	TRBV27	-	TGTGCCAGCAGTCCTTCTTATGCCGGGGAGCTGTTTTTT	CASSPSYAGELFF
TRBJ2-1	TRBD2	TRBV13	-	TGTGCCAGCAGCCCCATGGGAGATAGCGGGGGCCAATACAATGAGCAGTTCTTC	CASSPMGDSGGQYNEQFF
TRBJ1-3	-	TRBV30	once	TGTGCCTGGATGAACGGAGCCTCTGGAAACACCATATATTTT	CAWMNGASGNTIYF
TRBJ1-2	-	TRBV12-3/TRBV12-4	-	TGTGCCAGCGGCTCAGGTAGCGCGGGAGGCTACACCTTC	CASGSGSAGGYTF
TRBJ2-7	TRBD1	TRBV5-1	-	TGCGCCAGCAGTGGGCAGGGGGTGGACGAGCAGTACTTC	CASSGQGVDEQYF
TRBJ1-4	-	TRBV21-1	-	TGTGGCCTGTACAGGGGCGTTGAAAAACTGTTTTTT	CGLYRGVEKLFF
TRBJ1-5	TRBD1	TRBV3-1/TRBV3-2	once	TGTGCCAGCAGCCAGGACAGGGATCAGCCCCAGCATTTT	CASSQDRDQPQHF
TRBJ1-4	TRBD1	TRBV9	once	TGTGCCAGCAGCGTAGGGACAGGGGGCGTTTGGGGTGAAAAACTGTTTTTT	CASSVGTGGVWGEKLFF
TRBJ1-4	TRBD1	TRBV15	-	TGTGCCACCAGCAGGACAGGGGTTGAAAAACTGTTTTTT	CATSRTGVEKLFF
TRBJ2-3	TRBD2	TRBV5-6	-	TGTGCCAGCACTACAAGCACCCAAGCGGGGTACACAGATACGCAGTATTTT	CASTTSTQAGYTDTQYF
TRBJ1-1	TRBD1	TRBV10-3	-	TGTGCCACCGGCGAGAGACAGGGGCGAATGAACACTGAAGCTTTCTTT	CATGERQGRMNTEAFF